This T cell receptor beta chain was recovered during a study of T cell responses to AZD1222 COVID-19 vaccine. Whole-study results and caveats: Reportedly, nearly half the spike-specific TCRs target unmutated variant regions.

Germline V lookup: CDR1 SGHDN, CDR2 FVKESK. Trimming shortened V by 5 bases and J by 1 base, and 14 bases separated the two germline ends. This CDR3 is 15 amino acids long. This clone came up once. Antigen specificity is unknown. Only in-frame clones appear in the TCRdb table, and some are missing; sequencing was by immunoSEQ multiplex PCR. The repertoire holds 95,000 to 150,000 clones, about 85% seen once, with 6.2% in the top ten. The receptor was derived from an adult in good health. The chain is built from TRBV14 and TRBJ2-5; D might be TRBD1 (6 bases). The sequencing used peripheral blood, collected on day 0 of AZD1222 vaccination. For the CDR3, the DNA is TGTGCCAGCAGCAAACTTCAGGGGATCCAAGAGACCCAGTACTTC. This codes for CASSKLQGIQETQYF. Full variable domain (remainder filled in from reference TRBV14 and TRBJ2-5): EAGVTQFPSHSVIEKGQTVTLRCDPISGHDNLYWYRRVMGKEIKFLLHFVKESKQDESGMPNNRFLAERTGGTYSTLKVQPAELEDSGVYFCASSKLQGIQETQYFGPGTRLLVL.